This TCR beta chain is drawn from a study of T cell responses to AZD1222 COVID-19 vaccine. V was shortened by 6 bases and J by 2 bases, with 5 bases between the two germline ends. CDR3 length: 11 amino acids. In germline, CDR1 is SNHLY, CDR2 FYNNEI. Of note for this clone: What it binds is not known.

Overall study findings and caveats: Increases in Spike-specific TCR breadth and depth were seen after two AZD1222 doses. Most donors were white British and more were female, and clonal diversity was possibly underestimated. Repertoires were obtained only post-peak T cell response. Unmutated regions of variants are reportedly targeted by nearly half of spike-specific TCRs.

The method was immunoSEQ multiplex PCR; TCRdb's version includes in-frame clones alone and lacks a portion of them. The table records 130,000 or so clones, roughly 90% of them present only once. The V call is TRBV2, the J call TRBJ2-7; no definite D call. The receptor comes from an adult who received the AZD1222 COVID-19 vaccine. The sample in question was peripheral blood, obtained 28 days after the second AZD1222 dose. For the CDR3, the DNA is TGTGCCAGCAGCGCCACCTACGAGCAGTACTTC. Translation: CASSATYEQYF.